The clone carrying this T cell receptor beta chain was picked up a small number of times. This entry comes from a study of blood T cells in healthy people across ages. A J-beta primer mix and a sample-barcoded 5' primer were used in a second PCR of about 7 to 12 cycles. In TCRdb, the 5' RACE reads were re-called with MiXCR into one record per CDR3 protein. The sample gives about 1.1 million distinct CDR3 sequences, 30% to 40% of which show up once; around 13% is in the top ten. This CDR3 is built from 14 residues. V lost 3 bases and J lost 0, with 9 bases in between. CDR1 is SGHTA and CDR2 is FQGNSA in the germline V gene.

The chain recombines TRBV7-2 with TRBJ2-7; D is unclear. Sample: blood. This TCR came from a man between 18 and 35 years old in good health. The CDR3 region is CASSFSAGSYEQYF. CDR3 in DNA: TGTGCCAGCAGCTTCTCCGCAGGCTCCTACGAGCAGTACTTC.